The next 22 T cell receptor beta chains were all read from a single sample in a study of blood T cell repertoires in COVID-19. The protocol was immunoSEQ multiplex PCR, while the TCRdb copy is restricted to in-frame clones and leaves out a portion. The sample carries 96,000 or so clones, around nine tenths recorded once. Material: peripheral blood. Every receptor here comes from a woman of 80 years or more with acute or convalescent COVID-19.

The CDR3 loop is CASSQVGQTSPLHF. The CDR3 DNA reads as TGTGCCAGCAGCCAAGTGGGACAGACCTCACCCCTCCACTTT. The chain couples TRBV3-1 (or the pseudogene TRBV3-2) to TRBJ1-6, with 7 bases lining up with TRBD1. The germline gives CDR1 LGHDT, CDR2 YNNKEL (reference sequence). Trimming removed 1 base from V and 10 bases from J; junction bases left unmatched: 4. The length of the CDR3 is 14 residues.

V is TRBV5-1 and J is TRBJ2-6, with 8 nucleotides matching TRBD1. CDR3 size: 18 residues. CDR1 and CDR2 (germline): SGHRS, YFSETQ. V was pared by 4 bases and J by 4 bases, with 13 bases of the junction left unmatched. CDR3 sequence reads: CASSELTGAAVGANVLTF. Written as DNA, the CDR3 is TGCGCCAGCAGCGAACTGACAGGGGCCGCGGTAGGGGCCAACGTCCTGACTTTC.

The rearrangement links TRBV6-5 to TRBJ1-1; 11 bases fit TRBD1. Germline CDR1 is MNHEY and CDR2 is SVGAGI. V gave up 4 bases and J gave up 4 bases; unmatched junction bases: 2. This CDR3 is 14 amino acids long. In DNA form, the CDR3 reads TGTGCCAGCAGTTTGGACAGGGGGCTCACTGAAGCTTTCTTT. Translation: CASSLDRGLTEAFF.

The CDR3 reads CASSYSGRGSTDTQYF. The DNA of the CDR3 is TGTGCCAGCAGCTATTCGGGTAGAGGGTCCACAGATACGCAGTATTTT. This chain uses TRBV11-3 with TRBJ2-3, with D maybe TRBD2 (5 bases). V gave up 4 bases and J gave up 2 bases, with 16 bases separating them. CDR3 size: 16 residues. CDR1 is SGHNT and CDR2 is YENEEA in the germline V gene.

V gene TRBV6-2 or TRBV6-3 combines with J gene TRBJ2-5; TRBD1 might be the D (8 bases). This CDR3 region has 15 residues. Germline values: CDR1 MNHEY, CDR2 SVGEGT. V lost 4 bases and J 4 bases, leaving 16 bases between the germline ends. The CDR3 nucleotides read TGTGCCAGCAGTTCCCGGACAGGGAGGGTAGAGACCCAGTACTTC. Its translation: CASSSRTGRVETQYF.

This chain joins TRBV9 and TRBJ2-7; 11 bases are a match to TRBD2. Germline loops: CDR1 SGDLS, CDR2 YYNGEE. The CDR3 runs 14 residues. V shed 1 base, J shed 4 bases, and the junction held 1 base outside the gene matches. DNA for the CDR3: TGTGCCAGCAGCGTAACTAGCGGGAGTTACGAGCAGTACTTC. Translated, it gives CASSVTSGSYEQYF.

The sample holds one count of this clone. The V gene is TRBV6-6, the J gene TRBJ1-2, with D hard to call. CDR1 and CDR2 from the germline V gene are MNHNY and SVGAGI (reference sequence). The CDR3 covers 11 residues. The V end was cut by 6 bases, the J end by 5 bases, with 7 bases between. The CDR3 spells CASSIGYGYTF. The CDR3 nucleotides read TGTGCCAGCAGCATCGGGTATGGCTACACCTTC.

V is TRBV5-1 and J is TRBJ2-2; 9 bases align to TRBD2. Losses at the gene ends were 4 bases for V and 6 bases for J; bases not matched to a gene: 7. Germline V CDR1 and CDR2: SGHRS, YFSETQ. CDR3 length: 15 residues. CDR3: CASSPKTSGPGELFF. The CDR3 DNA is TGCGCCAGCAGCCCAAAGACTAGCGGCCCCGGGGAGCTGTTTTTT.

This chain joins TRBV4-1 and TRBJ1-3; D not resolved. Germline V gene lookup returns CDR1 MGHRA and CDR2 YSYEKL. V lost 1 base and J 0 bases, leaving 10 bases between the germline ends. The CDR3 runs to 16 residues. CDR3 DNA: TGCGCCAGCAGCCAAGCTCAGGCGATCTCTGGAAACACCATATATTTT. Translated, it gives CASSQAQAISGNTIYF.

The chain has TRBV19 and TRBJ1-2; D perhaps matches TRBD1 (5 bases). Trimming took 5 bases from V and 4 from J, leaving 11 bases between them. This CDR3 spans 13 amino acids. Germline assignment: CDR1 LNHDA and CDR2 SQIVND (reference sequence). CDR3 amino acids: CASSLSGLYGYTF. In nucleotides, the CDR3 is TGTGCCAGTAGTCTGTCGGGACTCTATGGCTACACCTTC.

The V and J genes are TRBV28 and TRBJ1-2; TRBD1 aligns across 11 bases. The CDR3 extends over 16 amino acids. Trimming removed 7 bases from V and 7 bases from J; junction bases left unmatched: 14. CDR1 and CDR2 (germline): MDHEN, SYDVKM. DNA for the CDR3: TGTGCCAGCACCATCAGGACAGGGGGCGTGAGGCCTGGCTACACCTTC. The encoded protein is CASTIRTGGVRPGYTF.

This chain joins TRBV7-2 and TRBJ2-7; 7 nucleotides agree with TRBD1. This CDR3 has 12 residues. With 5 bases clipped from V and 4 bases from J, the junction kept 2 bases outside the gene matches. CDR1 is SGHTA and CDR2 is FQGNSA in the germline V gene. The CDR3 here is CASSKQGYEQYF. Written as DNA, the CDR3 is TGTGCCAGCAGCAAACAGGGGTACGAGCAGTACTTC.

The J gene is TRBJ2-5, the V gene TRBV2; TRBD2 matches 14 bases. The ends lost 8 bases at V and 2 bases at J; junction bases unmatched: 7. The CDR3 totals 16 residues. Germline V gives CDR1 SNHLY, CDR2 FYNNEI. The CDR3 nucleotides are TGTGCCAGCCGCTACGGACTAGCGGGGGGTCAAGAGACCCAGTACTTC. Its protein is CASRYGLAGGQETQYF.

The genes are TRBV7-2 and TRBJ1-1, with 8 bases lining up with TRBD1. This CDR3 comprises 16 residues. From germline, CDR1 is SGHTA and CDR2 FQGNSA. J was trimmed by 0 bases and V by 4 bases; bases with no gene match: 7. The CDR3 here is CASSSGQGAMNTEAFF. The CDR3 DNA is TGTGCCAGCAGCTCCGGACAGGGCGCTATGAACACTGAAGCTTTCTTT.

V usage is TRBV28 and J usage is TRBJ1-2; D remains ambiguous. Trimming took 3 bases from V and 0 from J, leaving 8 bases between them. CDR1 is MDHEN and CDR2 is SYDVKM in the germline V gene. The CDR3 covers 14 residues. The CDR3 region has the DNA TGTGCCAGCAGTTTGGGCGCAGCTAACTATGGCTACACCTTC. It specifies CASSLGAANYGYTF.

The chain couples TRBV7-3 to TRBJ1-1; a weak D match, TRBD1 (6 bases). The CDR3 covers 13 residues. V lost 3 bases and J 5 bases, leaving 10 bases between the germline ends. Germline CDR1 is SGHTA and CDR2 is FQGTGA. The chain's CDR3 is CASSFQQGTEAFF. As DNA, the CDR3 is TGTGCCAGCAGCTTTCAACAGGGTACTGAAGCTTTCTTT.

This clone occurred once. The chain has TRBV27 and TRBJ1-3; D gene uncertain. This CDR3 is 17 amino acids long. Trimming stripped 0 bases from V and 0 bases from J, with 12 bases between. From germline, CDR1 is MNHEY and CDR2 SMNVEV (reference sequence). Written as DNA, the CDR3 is TGTGCCAGCAGTTTATCGGGCGGACTTGTCTCTGGAAACACCATATATTTT. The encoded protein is CASSLSGGLVSGNTIYF.

DNA of the CDR3: TGTGCCAGCTCACCACTCCAAGGGGAAGGCGAGCAGTACTTC. As protein: CASSPLQGEGEQYF. The genes are TRBV18 and TRBJ2-7; D may be TRBD1 (5 bases). The germline CDR1 and CDR2 sequences are KGHSH and LQKENI. Trimming removed 1 base from V and 6 bases from J, with 13 bases in between. The CDR3 consists of 14 residues. The full variable domain, completed using reference TRBV18 and TRBJ2-7, is NAGVMQNPRHLVRRRGQEARLRCSPMKGHSHVYWYRQLPEEGLKFMVYLQKENIIDESGMPKERFSAEFPKEGPSILRIQQVVRGDSAAYFCASSPLQGEGEQYFGPGTRLTVT.

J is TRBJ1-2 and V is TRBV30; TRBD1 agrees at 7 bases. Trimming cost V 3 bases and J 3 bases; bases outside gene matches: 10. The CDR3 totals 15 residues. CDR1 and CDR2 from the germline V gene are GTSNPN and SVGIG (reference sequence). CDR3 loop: CAWRRGQPAYYGYTF. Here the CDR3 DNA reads TGTGCCTGGAGAAGGGGACAGCCAGCCTACTATGGCTACACCTTC.

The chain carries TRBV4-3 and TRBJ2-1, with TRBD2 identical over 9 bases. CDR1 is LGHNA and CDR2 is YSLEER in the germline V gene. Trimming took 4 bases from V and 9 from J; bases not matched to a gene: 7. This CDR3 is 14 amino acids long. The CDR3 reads CASSLLAGTGEQFF. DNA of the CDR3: TGCGCCAGCAGCCTCCTAGCGGGAACGGGTGAGCAGTTCTTC.

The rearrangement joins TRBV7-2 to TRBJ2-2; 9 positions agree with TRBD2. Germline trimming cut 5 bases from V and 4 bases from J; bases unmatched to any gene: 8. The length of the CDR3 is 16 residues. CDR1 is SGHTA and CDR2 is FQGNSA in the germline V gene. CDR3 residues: CASSPPGLALTGELFF. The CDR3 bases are TGTGCCAGCAGCCCTCCGGGACTAGCCCTCACCGGGGAGCTGTTTTTT.

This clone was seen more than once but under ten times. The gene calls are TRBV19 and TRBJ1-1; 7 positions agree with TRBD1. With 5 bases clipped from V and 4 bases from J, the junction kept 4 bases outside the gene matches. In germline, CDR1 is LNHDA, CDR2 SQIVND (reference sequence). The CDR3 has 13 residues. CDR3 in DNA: TGTGCCAGTAGTGACAGGGAAGCCACTGAAGCTTTCTTT. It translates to CASSDREATEAFF.